One sample yielded the 7 T cell receptor beta chains listed below, sequenced in a study of cytomegalovirus exposure and HLA in healthy donors. The PCR had 60 Vbeta and 13 Jbeta primers. Sequencing used immunoSEQ multiplex PCR; TCRdb keeps in-frame clones, though not all of them. The profile shows under 150,000 clones, roughly 79% of them singletons. The sample taken for sequencing was PBMCs. These receptors originate from a woman in her fifties or sixties in good health and CMV-seronegative.

CDR3 DNA: TGTGCCAGCTCCCGGACTAGCGGGAGGGATGAGCAGTTCTTC. Its translation: CASSRTSGRDEQFF. The V gene is TRBV18, the J gene TRBJ2-1; 15 bases match TRBD2. The CDR3 is made up of 14 amino acids. CDR1 is KGHSH, CDR2 LQKENI, per germline. Trimming took 6 bases from V and 8 from J; bases not matched to a gene: 2.

The chain has TRBV28 and TRBJ2-7, with 8 bases aligning to TRBD2. Germline CDR1 is MDHEN and CDR2 is SYDVKM. The CDR3 is made up of 15 amino acids. V was pared by 4 bases and J by 7 bases, with 12 bases of the junction left unmatched. The CDR3 sequence: CASSSLLADPREQYV. In DNA, the CDR3 is TGTGCCAGCAGTTCCTTACTAGCGGACCCACGGGAGCAGTACGTC.

V and J are TRBV11-3 and TRBJ2-5; the match to TRBD2 covers 15 bases. Per the germline V gene, CDR1 is SGHNT and CDR2 is YENEEA. V trimming: 5 bases; J trimming: 7 bases; junction bases outside the gene matches: 8. The CDR3 sequence is 16 residues long. In DNA, the CDR3 is TGTGCCAGCAGCAATGGACTAGCGGGAGGGCGGGCGACCCAGTACTTC. Residues: CASSNGLAGGRATQYF. Filled out from reference TRBV11-3 and TRBJ2-5, the complete variable domain reads EAGVVQSPRYKIIEKKQPVAFWCNPISGHNTLYWYLQNLGQGPELLIRYENEEAVDDSQLPKDRFSAERLKGVDSTLKIQPAELGDSAVYLCASSNGLAGGRATQYFGPGTRLLVL.

The chain uses TRBV7-6 and TRBJ2-3, with a tentative D call TRBD2 (5 bases). The CDR3 length is 13 residues. The V gene lost 4 bases and the J gene lost 5 bases, with 10 bases spanning the gap. Germline assignment: CDR1 SGHVS and CDR2 FNYEAQ. CDR3 coding DNA: TGTGCCAGCAGCTCGGGGTCTGGAGATACGCAGTATTTT. Protein: CASSSGSGDTQYF.

J is TRBJ2-7 and V is TRBV14; the match to TRBD2 covers 9 bases. The CDR3 runs to 16 residues. Germline V gene sequence: CDR1 SGHDN, CDR2 FVKESK. The V segment lost 4 bases and the J segment 6 bases; nucleotides outside the gene matches: 13. The CDR3 loop reads CASSPGSLAGWGEQYF. In DNA, the CDR3 is TGTGCCAGCAGCCCCGGTTCGCTAGCGGGATGGGGCGAGCAGTACTTC. The full variable domain, rest sourced from reference TRBV14 and TRBJ2-7, is EAGVTQFPSHSVIEKGQTVTLRCDPISGHDNLYWYRRVMGKEIKFLLHFVKESKQDESGMPNNRFLAERTGGTYSTLKVQPAELEDSGVYFCASSPGSLAGWGEQYFGPGTRLTVT.

The rearrangement links TRBV5-4 to TRBJ2-3; no clear D gene. The germline V gene has CDR1 SGHNT and CDR2 YYREEE (reference sequence). The CDR3 is 15 residues long. V gave up 6 bases and J gave up 3 bases, with 17 bases separating them. The CDR3 is CASTAARIGTDTQYF. CDR3 DNA: TGTGCCAGCACCGCAGCGAGGATTGGGACAGATACGCAGTATTTT.

The chain carries TRBV29-1 and TRBJ2-4; a weak D match, TRBD1 (6 bases). In germline, CDR1 is SQVTM, CDR2 ANQGSEA. The V end was cut by 3 bases, the J end by 6 bases, with 15 bases between. This CDR3 is built from 14 residues. The CDR3 spells CSVEGRGGSNIQYF. For the CDR3, the DNA is TGCAGCGTTGAGGGACGTGGGGGCTCAAACATTCAGTACTTC.